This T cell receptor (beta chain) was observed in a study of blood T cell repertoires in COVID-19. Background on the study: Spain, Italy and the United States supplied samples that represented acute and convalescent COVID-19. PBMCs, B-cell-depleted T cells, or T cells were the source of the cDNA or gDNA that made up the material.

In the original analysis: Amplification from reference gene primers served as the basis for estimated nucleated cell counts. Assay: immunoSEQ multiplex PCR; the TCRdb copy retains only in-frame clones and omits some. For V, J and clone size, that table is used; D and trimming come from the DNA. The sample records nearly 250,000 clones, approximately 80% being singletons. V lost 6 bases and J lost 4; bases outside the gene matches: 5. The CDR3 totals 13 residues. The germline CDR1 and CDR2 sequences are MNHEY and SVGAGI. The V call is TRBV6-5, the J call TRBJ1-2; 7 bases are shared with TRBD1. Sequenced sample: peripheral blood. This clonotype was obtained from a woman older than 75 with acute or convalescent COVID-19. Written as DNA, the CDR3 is TGTGCCAGCAGAGCGGACAGGAGCTATGGCTACACCTTC. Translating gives CASRADRSYGYTF.